The clone carrying this TCR beta chain has just one count. Its target is unknown. This sample is part of a study of T cell repertoires in cytomegalovirus infection. Study-wide context: Use of recently identified HLA-C-restricted and well-studied HLA-B-restricted CMV epitopes was part of the study. It can be stated that public TCR beta signatures indicated CMV infection as well as a matching HLA type. Study results and limitations: Summed frequency of shared TCR beta families picked out CMV carriers who also had the relevant HLA.

TCRdb recomputed calls from the reads with MiXCR, one row per CDR3 protein. The table records fewer than 850,000 distinct CDR3 sequences, 25% to 30% of them present only once. This receptor was taken from a human donor in good health (CMV status not recorded). Some clones in this sample may be carry-over from other donors' samples. The material sequenced was cultured CD8+ T cells from PBMCs, taken from culture after CMV antigen stimulation.

The CDR3 spells CASTLPGAPTTEAFF. In DNA, the CDR3 is TGTGCCAGCACCCTTCCTGGGGCCCCTACCACTGAAGCTTTCTTT. The chain uses TRBV6-5 and TRBJ1-1, with D possibly matching TRBD1 (5 bases). Trimming removed 7 bases from V and 4 bases from J, with 19 bases in between. The CDR3 spans 15 residues. Germline-derived CDR1 and CDR2 are MNHEY and SVGAGI.